This T cell receptor beta chain was obtained from a study of neurological immune-mediated disorders. A single record per CDR3 protein comes from TCRdb applying MiXCR to the 5' RACE reads. Found here are roughly 20,000 distinct CDR3 sequences, about 7.5% of them singletons; the top ten hold roughly a sixth. This clonotype was recorded at least ten times. J was trimmed by 2 bases and V by 6 bases; bases with no gene match: 6. The length of the CDR3 is 15 residues. The chain is built from TRBV12-3 or TRBV12-4 and TRBJ1-5; 8 bases line up with TRBD1. The TCR originated in a woman in her twenties or thirties with HTLV-1-associated myelopathy (HAM/TSP). The sequencing input was CD8+ T cells from blood. CDR3: CASRTGAAGNQPQHF. CDR3 nucleotides: TGTGCCAGCAGGACAGGGGCGGCGGGCAATCAGCCCCAGCATTTT.